One and the same sample provided the 25 T cell receptor beta chains below, sequenced in a study of breast tumors, draining lymph nodes, adjacent tissues. MiXCR, run by TCRdb on the multiplex PCR reads, gives a single entry per CDR3 protein. The data contain some 230,000 distinct CDR3 sequences, under 40% of them seen just once; the ten biggest clones take up approximately 3.6%. The lymph nodes were axillary draining lymph nodes from breast cancer patients. The sample comprised axillary lymph node tissue. These TCRs come from a female donor with breast cancer. Some clones in this sample may be carry-over from other donors' samples.

The rearrangement joins TRBV29-1 to TRBJ1-4, with 9 bases lining up with TRBD1. CDR3 length equals 13 residues. V was clipped by 8 bases and J by 8 bases; unmatched bases: 9. CDR1 and CDR2 (germline): SQVTM, ANQGSEA. The CDR3 reads CSYRRTGEEKLFF. CDR3 nucleotide sequence: TGCAGCTACAGACGGACAGGGGAAGAAAAACTGTTTTTT.

The table lists this clonotype with many counts. The chain recombines TRBV4-3 with TRBJ1-3; 9 nucleotides align to TRBD1. The length of the CDR3 is 15 residues. V trimming: 5 bases; J trimming: 4 bases; junction bases outside the gene matches: 6. Germline V lookup: CDR1 LGHNA, CDR2 YSLEER. The CDR3 here is CASSSGQGHGNTIYF. The CDR3 nucleotides are TGCGCCAGCAGCTCCGGACAGGGGCACGGAAACACCATATATTTT.

This clonotype was counted ten times or more. The CDR3 bases are TGTGCCAGCAGCTTAAGTAGACGGGGCCACGAGCAGTACTTC. Its protein is CASSLSRRGHEQYF. V is TRBV7-2 and J is TRBJ2-7; the D gene could be TRBD1 or TRBD2 (5 bases each). The CDR3 covers 14 residues. Germline V gene lookup returns CDR1 SGHTA and CDR2 FQGNSA. V lost 2 bases and J lost 5, with 13 bases in between.

In this sample, this clonotype turned up once. A single base separates this from a much larger clone, so it may be a read error. This rearrangement joins TRBV6-5 to TRBJ1-5; D remains unclear. This CDR3 spans 13 amino acids. Germline V gene sequence: CDR1 MNHEY, CDR2 SVGAGI. V dropped 5 bases and J dropped 6 bases, with 11 bases sitting between them. The CDR3 spells CASSHGEGQPQHF. CDR3 bases: TGTGCCAGCAGTCACGGAGAGGGTCAGCCCCAGCATTTT.

This chain links TRBV6-5 with TRBJ1-5; a possible D gene is TRBD1 (5 bases). Germline V lookup: CDR1 MNHEY, CDR2 SVGAGI. V lost 6 bases and J 6 bases, leaving 18 bases between the germline ends. The CDR3 sequence is 15 residues long. The CDR3 sequence: CASSLEGTVGQPQHF. The CDR3 DNA sequence: TGTGCCAGCAGCCTTGAGGGGACTGTGGGTCAGCCCCAGCATTTT.

This clonotype has just one count. The chain couples TRBV20-1 to TRBJ2-3; 12 positions agree with TRBD2. CDR1 and CDR2 (germline): DFQATT, SNEGSKA (reference sequence). The CDR3 length is 16 residues. The V and J ends lost 6 bases and 5 bases, in that order; junction bases with no gene match: 12. The CDR3 DNA sequence: TGCAGTGCAAGCCCTACTAGCGGGGGGCCTAGAGATACGCAGTATTTT. This gives the protein CSASPTSGGPRDTQYF.

This clonotype was observed many times. The V call is TRBV11-2, the J call TRBJ1-2; D perhaps matches TRBD1 (5 bases). Trimming pared 0 bases from V and 7 bases from J, leaving 12 bases between. Germline values: CDR1 SGHAT, CDR2 FQNNGV. This CDR3 region has 14 residues. The CDR3 region is CASSLDRDAGGYTF. The CDR3, as DNA: TGTGCCAGCAGCTTAGACAGGGATGCGGGTGGCTACACCTTC.

This clonotype was detected many times. V gene TRBV7-2 combines with J gene TRBJ2-3; 14 nucleotides align to TRBD2. Trimming removed 2 bases from V and 3 bases from J; junction bases left unmatched: 19. The V gene's germline CDR1 is SGHTA and CDR2 FQGNSA. The CDR3 is made up of 22 amino acids. The chain's CDR3 is CASSLRSQGGVTSGRETDTQYF. The CDR3 bases are TGTGCCAGCAGCTTAAGGTCCCAAGGGGGGGTGACTAGCGGGAGGGAAACAGATACGCAGTATTTT.

This clonotype was found a few times. V usage is TRBV11-3 and J usage is TRBJ2-1; 13 nucleotides align to TRBD2. Germline V gene data show CDR1 as SGHNT and CDR2 as YENEEA. V shed 4 bases and J 8 bases; nucleotides not matched to a gene: 8. This CDR3 region has 16 residues. The CDR3, as DNA: TGTGCCAGCAGCTCGTGGACTAGCGGGAGTGGTGATGAGCAGTTCTTC. Its translation: CASSSWTSGSGDEQFF.

This chain links TRBV10-3 with TRBJ2-7; D not certain. The V end lost 5 bases, the J end lost 4 bases, and 15 bases lay between the germline ends. From germline, CDR1 is ENHRY and CDR2 SYGVKD. This CDR3 region has 14 residues. DNA for the CDR3: TGTGCCATCAGTCCCGCGGCAGCTTTGTACGAGCAGTACTTC. It specifies CAISPAAALYEQYF.

This clonotype was counted at least ten times. This sequence joins TRBV29-1 and TRBJ1-2, with TRBD1 as a possible D gene (6 bases). Germline V gene sequence: CDR1 SQVTM, CDR2 ANQGSEA. Trimming cost V 0 bases and J 7 bases, with 12 bases left between them. This CDR3 spans 13 amino acids. The CDR3 bases are TGCAGCGTTGAAGACGCGGGACAATTTGGCTACACCTTC. Translating gives CSVEDAGQFGYTF.

In regard to this clonotype: A much larger clone lies one base from this, so it may be a read error. The CDR3 loop reads CASSLAGQGRTTNQKLFF. The CDR3, as DNA: TGTGCCAGCAGCTTGGCGGGACAGGGTAGGACTACTAATCAAAAACTGTTTTTT. The V gene is TRBV7-9, the J gene TRBJ1-4; TRBD1 matches 9 bases. Germline V lookup: CDR1 SEHNR, CDR2 FQNEAQ (reference sequence). The CDR3 is 18 amino acids.

There are many counts of this clonotype. This chain joins TRBV5-1 and TRBJ1-5; a possible D gene is TRBD1 (6 bases). Germline lookup yields CDR1 SGHRS and CDR2 YFSETQ. Trimming took 0 bases from V and 5 from J, leaving 12 bases between them. This CDR3 comprises 15 residues. The CDR3 region has the DNA TGCGCCAGCAGCTTGGCCTCAGGGGAGCATCAGCCCCAGCATTTT. It specifies CASSLASGEHQPQHF.

This clonotype was seen many times. The chain recombines TRBV20-1 with TRBJ1-2; no definite D call. CDR3 length equals 14 residues. V was clipped by 6 bases and J by 8 bases, with 22 bases between them. CDR1 and CDR2 from the germline V gene are DFQATT and SNEGSKA (reference sequence). CDR3 sequence: CSALRAGLENGYTF. CDR3 nucleotide sequence: TGCAGTGCGCTCCGGGCCGGGCTTGAGAACGGCTACACCTTC.

This clonotype was recorded a few times. V is TRBV19 and J is TRBJ1-1; the D gene is possibly TRBD1 (6 bases). CDR1 is LNHDA and CDR2 is SQIVND in the germline V gene (reference sequence). The V gene lost 8 bases and the J gene lost 0 bases, with 13 bases spanning the gap. This CDR3 region has 14 residues. CDR3 in amino acids: CASSFRDMNTEAFF. CDR3 sequence (DNA): TGTGCCAGTTCTTTCAGGGACATGAACACTGAAGCTTTCTTT.

This clonotype was observed many times. This chain uses TRBV29-1 with TRBJ2-3; TRBD2 matches at 10 bases. The CDR3 has 14 residues. J gave up 5 bases and V 6 bases, and 8 bases lay outside the gene matches. The germline V gene has CDR1 SQVTM and CDR2 ANQGSEA. CDR3 region: CSVASGSRIDTQYF. The CDR3, as DNA: TGCAGCGTAGCTAGCGGGAGTAGGATAGATACGCAGTATTTT.

Comments on this clonotype: A read error may account for a junction end that differs from germline. The chain uses TRBV11-2 and TRBJ2-1; the D gene is possibly TRBD2 (5 bases). Germline CDR1 and CDR2: SGHAT and FQNNGV. There are 15 residues in the CDR3. The CDR3 sequence: CVSSLAKGSYNEQFF. CDR3 bases: TGTGTCAGCAGCTTAGCGAAGGGCTCGTACAATGAGCAGTTCTTC.

About this clonotype itself: Since a much larger clone is just one base distant, this may be a read error. The chain combines TRBV9 with TRBJ1-2; tentative D call: TRBD1 (5 bases). The germline V gene encodes CDR1 SGDLS and CDR2 YYNGEE. CDR3 length: 15 residues. CDR3 region: CASSPRQTLNYGSTF. CDR3 coding DNA: TGTGCCAGCAGCCCACGACAGACACTAAACTATGGCTCCACCTTC.

There are a few counts of this clonotype. Its ends do not fully match the called genes, so a read error is possible. The V call is TRBV19, the J call TRBJ2-1; 11 bases line up with TRBD2. The CDR3 is 17 residues long. The germline V gene has CDR1 LNHDA and CDR2 SQIVND (reference sequence). The DNA of the CDR3 is TGTGCCAGTAGTATGGAACTAGCGGGAGCCTCCTACAATGAGCAGTCCTTC. This encodes CASSMELAGASYNEQSF.

This clonotype has at least ten counts. The chain has TRBV20-1 and TRBJ2-1, with 11 bases identical to TRBD1. Looked up from germline, CDR1 is DFQATT and CDR2 is SNEGSKA (reference sequence). Germline trimming cut 3 bases from V and 1 base from J; bases unmatched to any gene: 2. CDR3 length equals 15 residues. CDR3 sequence reads: CSARDRGRSYNEQFF. The CDR3 DNA sequence: TGCAGTGCTAGGGACAGGGGGCGATCCTACAATGAGCAGTTCTTC.

In DNA, the CDR3 is TGTGCCAACAACCACGGGGGCGGGGGAGAGACCCAGTACTTC. Protein product: CANNHGGGGETQYF. The gene calls are TRBV6-1 and TRBJ2-5; TRBD2 might be the D (7 bases). The CDR3 sequence is 14 residues long. Germline values: CDR1 MNHNS, CDR2 SASEGT. V was pared by 10 bases and J by 4 bases, with 19 bases between.

This clonotype was observed a handful of times. This chain joins TRBV6-1 and TRBJ1-5; D is possibly TRBD1 (5 bases). V was cut by 5 bases and J by 0 bases, with 17 bases left in between. Germline CDR1 is MNHNS and CDR2 is SASEGT. The CDR3 totals 17 residues. CDR3 region: CASSPTHRPVSNQPQHF. DNA of the CDR3: TGTGCCAGCAGTCCTACTCACAGGCCGGTTAGCAATCAGCCCCAGCATTTT.

This clonotype appeared many times. This chain connects TRBV20-1 to TRBJ2-1; tentatively, D is TRBD1 (5 bases). Germline V gene data show CDR1 as DFQATT and CDR2 as SNEGSKA (reference sequence). The CDR3 covers 16 residues. V was cut by 1 base and J by 0 bases, with 13 bases left in between. CDR3 region: CSARAVREYSYNEQFF. The CDR3 region has the DNA TGCAGTGCTAGAGCGGTCAGGGAATACTCCTACAATGAGCAGTTCTTC.

This clonotype was detected many times. V usage is TRBV2 and J usage is TRBJ2-7; D gene uncertain. Trimming left V 1 base short and J 6 bases short, with 13 bases between. The CDR3 sequence is 14 residues long. Germline V gives CDR1 SNHLY, CDR2 FYNNEI. The CDR3 DNA reads as TGTGCCAGCAGTGAAGGGAACTACCCGCGCGAGCAGTACTTC. Residues: CASSEGNYPREQYF.

Concerning this clonotype: This may be a read error: a much more frequent sequence differs by one nucleotide. Lacking the conserved final phenylalanine or tryptophan, this CDR3 likely reflects a read error. CDR3 DNA sequence: TGTGCCAGTAGTAATACCGGGACAAACATCTACAATGAGCAGTTCTCC. Translated: CASSNTGTNIYNEQFS. This chain uses TRBV19 with TRBJ2-1; D may be TRBD1 (6 bases). CDR3 length equals 16 residues. The germline CDR1 and CDR2 sequences are LNHDA and SQIVND (reference sequence). V was clipped by 4 bases and J by 3 bases, with 16 bases between them.